This T cell receptor (beta chain) was observed in a study of blood T cells in healthy people across ages. The authors ran a second PCR of about 6 to 11 cycles using a sample-barcoded 5' primer and a J-beta primer mix. MiXCR, applied by TCRdb to the 5' RACE reads, yields one record per CDR3 protein. The sample yields more than 700,000 distinct CDR3 sequences, 46% seen once. This clonotype has at least ten counts. V was trimmed by 4 bases and J by 6 bases, leaving 20 bases between them. CDR1 and CDR2 from the germline V gene are SEHNR and FQNEAQ (reference sequence). The CDR3 has 16 amino acids. This chain uses TRBV7-9 with TRBJ2-3, with D maybe TRBD2 (6 bases). This TCR was recovered from a man older than 75 in good health. The material sequenced was blood. The CDR3 bases are TGTGCCAGCAGCTCCCGGGACTCCACGATTGTCGATACGCAGTATTTT. Protein: CASSSRDSTIVDTQYF.